Listed below are T cell receptor beta chains from one sample, sequenced in a study of T cells in tuberculosis. Data came from immunoSEQ multiplex PCR; TCRdb stores just in-frame clones and leaves some out. The profile shows tens of thousands of clones, about 91% of them singletons. The sequenced sample was PBMCs, obtained at tuberculosis diagnosis. The receptors originated from an adult with tuberculosis. Some clones in this sample may be carry-over from other donors' samples. CDR3s include the opening cysteine and the closing phenylalanine or tryptophan. A D gene is named only where the DNA matches it firmly. Some rows have no size entry. The others give once, few or many, or a class for an expanded clone.

>TRBD1|TRBJ2-7|TRBV5-6|.
TGTGCCAGCAGGTTGACAGGGTTCTCCTACGAGCAGTACTTC
CASRLTGFSYEQYF
>TRBD2|TRBJ2-7|TRBV19|.
TGTGCCAGTAGTATGGGGAGCGGGGGATCCTACGAGCAGTACTTC
CASSMGSGGSYEQYF
>TRBD2|TRBJ2-3|TRBV10-2|.
TGCGCCAGCACCCCGACGGTGTTTAGCGGGGTCGCAGATACGCAGTATTTT
CASTPTVFSGVADTQYF
>.|TRBJ2-7|TRBV5-5|.
TGTGCCAGCAGCCCACGACAGAGCTCCTACGAGCAGTACTTC
CASSPRQSSYEQYF
>.|TRBJ1-4|TRBV10-1|.
TGCGCCAGCAGTGAGTCGGCAGGGGAGCGGAAACTGTTTTTT
CASSESAGERKLFF
>TRBD2|TRBJ2-2|TRBV6-1|.
TGTGCCAGCACTAGCGGGGGCGACACCGGGGAGCTGTTTTTT
CASTSGGDTGELFF
>.|TRBJ2-1|TRBV11-3|.
TGTGCCAGCAGTCCTTCAGCGGACCTCCACAATGAGCAGTTCTTC
CASSPSADLHNEQFF
>.|TRBJ1-4|TRBV5-1|.
TGCGCCAGCAGCCAGACAACAACTAATGAAAAACTGTTTTTT
CASSQTTTNEKLFF
>.|TRBJ2-3|TRBV5-1|.
TGCGCCAGCAGTTCTAGCGTCGGGACAGATACGCAGTATTTT
CASSSSVGTDTQYF
>TRBD2|TRBJ2-7|TRBV10-2|few
TGCGCCAGCGGCGGCCTAGCGGGGGGCGCAAGCTCCTACGAGCAGTACTTC
CASGGLAGGASSYEQYF
>TRBD1|TRBJ1-3|TRBV27|once
TGTGCCAGCAGTTTAAGGGGGCCATTCGCCTCTGGAAACACCATATATTTT
CASSLRGPFASGNTIYF
>TRBD1|TRBJ2-4|TRBV7-3|once
TGTGCCAGCAGCTCCGGACAGGGACTAGCCAAAAACATTCAGTACTTC
CASSSGQGLAKNIQYF
>TRBD1|TRBJ1-5|TRBV6-5|.
TGTGCCAGCATGCTGGGACAGGGGCGCAATCAGCCCCAGCATTTT
CASMLGQGRNQPQHF
>.|TRBJ1-3|TRBV7-2|.
TGTGCCAGCAGCCTACCTGGAAACACCATATATTTT
CASSLPGNTIYF
>.|TRBJ2-2|TRBV6-5|.
TGTGCCAGCAGTTACCGCGGACAGCCGAACACCGGGGAGCTGTTTTTT
CASSYRGQPNTGELFF
>TRBD1|TRBJ1-2|TRBV19|.
TGTGCCAGTAGCTCCCCAGGGGGGCGAAGCTTGGGCTACACCTTC
CASSSPGGRSLGYTF
>.|TRBJ1-1|TRBV7-8|.
TGTGCCAGCAGCCCCAGGAGGATAGCCCCGAACACTGAAGCTTTCTTT
CASSPRRIAPNTEAFF
>.|TRBJ1-4|TRBV2|.
TGTGCCAGCAGTGAATACCAAGGGGCCTACATTCAACTGTTTTTT
CASSEYQGAYIQLFF
>TRBD2|TRBJ2-1|TRBV5-6|.
TGTGCCAGCAGCTTGCTGCTGGCTAGCGGACGCTCCTACAATGAGCAGTTCTTC
CASSLLLASGRSYNEQFF
>.|TRBJ1-2|TRBV19|.
TGTGCCAGTAGTATCCTTGGGACACATTCTAACTATGGCTACACCTTC
CASSILGTHSNYGYTF
>TRBD1|TRBJ1-5|TRBV2|.
TGTGCCAGCAGTGAAAGTTTGACAGGGACTAGCAATCAGCCCCAGCATTTT
CASSESLTGTSNQPQHF
>.|TRBJ2-3|TRBV9|.
TGTGCCAGCAGCGGACAACCCGCTATCACAGATACGCAGTATTTT
CASSGQPAITDTQYF
>TRBD2|TRBJ2-3|TRBV4-2|.
TGTGCCAGCAGCCAAGAGGGGCGGGGGGATTACACAGATACGCAGTATTTT
CASSQEGRGDYTDTQYF
>TRBD1|TRBJ2-7|TRBV6-6|.
TGTGCCAGCAGACCGGGACAGGGAGTCTACGAGCAGTACTTC
CASRPGQGVYEQYF
>TRBD1|TRBJ2-7|TRBV5-4|.
TGTGCCAGCAGCTTGGGACTCGGACAGGGACTCTACGAGCAGTACTTC
CASSLGLGQGLYEQYF
>.|TRBJ1-2|TRBV27|.
TGTGCCAGCAGTTTATCTAGCCCCGTCTATGGCTACACCTTC
CASSLSSPVYGYTF
>.|TRBJ2-7|TRBV2|.
TGTGCCAGCATGGGGCGATACGAGCAGTACTTC
CASMGRYEQYF
>.|TRBJ1-4|TRBV18|.
TGTGCCAGCTCACCAACACGCGAAAAACTGTTTTTT
CASSPTREKLFF
>TRBD2|TRBJ2-3|TRBV4-1|.
TGCGCCAGCAGCCAAGGAAATAGCGGGGGAACAGATACGCAGTATTTT
CASSQGNSGGTDTQYF
>.|TRBJ2-7|TRBV19|once
TGTGCCAGTAGTATGGGGACTTGGAGCTCCTACGAGCAGTACTTC
CASSMGTWSSYEQYF
>TRBD2|TRBJ2-5|TRBV9|.
TGTGCCAGCAGCTCGACTAGCGGCCAAGAGACCCAGTACTTC
CASSSTSGQETQYF
>.|TRBJ2-3|TRBV30|.
TGTGCCTGGGGTCTACAGGATACGCAGTATTTT
CAWGLQDTQYF
>.|TRBJ1-6|TRBV19|.
TGTGCCAGTAGACAGGGAGCCTCACCCCTCCACTTT
CASRQGASPLHF
>TRBD1|TRBJ1-1|TRBV18|.
TGTGCCAGCTCACCAAAGGGGACAGGGTCGGAGGGTGAAGCTTTCTTT
CASSPKGTGSEGEAFF
>TRBD1|TRBJ1-1|TRBV10-3|.
TGTGCCATCACTAGACAGGGGGCAAGTGGGACGGCTTTCTTT
CAITRQGASGTAFF
>.|TRBJ2-4|TRBV19|.
TGTGCCAGTAGTAGGCGCGGGGACAAAAACATTCAGTACTTC
CASSRRGDKNIQYF
>.|TRBJ2-1|TRBV4-2|.
TGTGCCAGCAGCCCCGAGGACTCCTACCTTAATGAGCAGTTCTTC
CASSPEDSYLNEQFF
>.|TRBJ2-5|TRBV9|.
TGTGCCAGCAGCGTAGGGGTCGGGTCGGAGACCCAGTACTTC
CASSVGVGSETQYF
>.|TRBJ1-1|TRBV6-1|once
TGTGCCAGCCTCGAACGGAGTACTGAAGCTTTCTTT
CASLERSTEAFF
>TRBD2|TRBJ2-7|TRBV2|.
TGTGCCAGCGGAGGCGGGGGGACCTTCTACGAGCAGTACTTC
CASGGGGTFYEQYF
>TRBD1|TRBJ2-5|TRBV7-9|.
TGTGCCAGCAGCCACAAAAATTTAGACAGGGGACCCCCAGAGACCCAGTACTTC
CASSHKNLDRGPPETQYF
>.|TRBJ2-3|TRBV5-6|.
TGTGCCAGCAGCTTGGAGACTAGTGTCAAGGCAGATACGCAGTATTTT
CASSLETSVKADTQYF
>TRBD1|TRBJ2-5|TRBV30|.
TGTGCCTGGAGGCGGACAGGGCGAGAGACCCAGTACTTC
CAWRRTGRETQYF
>.|TRBJ1-5|TRBV6-1|.
TGTGCCAGCAGTCAAGAAAACGGGAATCAGCCCCAGCATTTT
CASSQENGNQPQHF
>TRBD2|TRBJ2-7|TRBV18|.
TGTGCCAGCTCACCCAAGGGCGGGACTAGCGGGGGCCATAACTACGAGCAGTACTTC
CASSPKGGTSGGHNYEQYF
>.|TRBJ1-1|TRBV12-2|.
TGTGCAAGTCGCTTAGAACAGAGACCTGAAGCTTTCTTT
CASRLEQRPEAFF
>.|TRBJ1-2|TRBV6-1|.
TGTGCCAGCAGTGAAGGGGGGAGTGGACAGTATAACTATGGCTACACCTTC
CASSEGGSGQYNYGYTF
>TRBD2|TRBJ2-3|TRBV4-2|.
TGTGCCAGCAGCCAACCTGAGAGCGGGGGGGATTTAGATACGCAGTATTTT
CASSQPESGGDLDTQYF
>.|TRBJ1-6|TRBV5-1|.
TGCGCCAGCAGCTTGGACGGACGGGGAACTAATTCACCCCTCCACTTT
CASSLDGRGTNSPLHF
>.|TRBJ2-3|TRBV6-1|once
TGTGCCAGCACTGGAGGCACAGATACGCAGTATTTT
CASTGGTDTQYF
>TRBD2|TRBJ2-1|TRBV7-9|.
TGTGCCAGCAGCTTTGGCCTAGCGGGGGGGCGGTATGAGCAGTTCTTC
CASSFGLAGGRYEQFF
>TRBD1|TRBJ1-2|TRBV29-1|.
TGCGGTTGGGGGACAGTTGCTAACTATGGCTACACCTTC
CGWGTVANYGYTF
>.|TRBJ1-3|TRBV30|.
TGTGCCTGGAGCACCAGAGGAAACACCATATATTTT
CAWSTRGNTIYF
>TRBD2|TRBJ2-5|TRBV29-1|.
TGCAGCGTGGGAGGGAGAGAGACCCAGTACTTC
CSVGGRETQYF
>TRBD1|TRBJ1-6|TRBV6-6|.
TGTGCCAGCAGTCATGGGACAGTCGGCTCACCCCTCCACTTT
CASSHGTVGSPLHF